This T cell receptor (beta chain) appears in the sequencing data of a study of cytomegalovirus exposure and HLA in healthy donors. Study findings and constraints: Cytomegalovirus status was reportedly diagnosed by the classifier with high specificity and sensitivity. Earlier results showed most TCR beta V segments being productive about 90% or about 30% of the time. Presence/absence analyses treated sequencing depth as roughly uniform across donors.

CDR3 length: 14 residues. V lost 1 base and J 5 bases, leaving 8 bases between the germline ends. The V gene's germline CDR1 is SGHTA and CDR2 FQGNSA. The study ran its PCR with 60 Vbeta and 13 Jbeta primers. Repertoires were generated with immunoSEQ multiplex PCR, while TCRdb's copy carries only in-frame clones and drops some. Found here are 150,000 to 200,000 clones, 82% of them singletons; the top ten hold more than 1.3%. This clone was picked up a small number of times. Antigen: not known. The chain is built from TRBV7-2 and TRBJ1-4; D is possibly TRBD1 (6 bases). The source is a girl under 18 in good health and CMV-seropositive. The sequencing input was PBMCs. DNA for the CDR3: TGTGCCAGCAGCTTAGGGACAGTGAATGAAAAACTGTTTTTT. Amino acid sequence: CASSLGTVNEKLFF.